One and the same sample provided the 23 T cell receptor beta chains below, sequenced in a study of shared clonotypes between healthy human individuals. Profiled with immunoSEQ multiplex PCR; TCRdb holds only in-frame clones, not every one. The table includes over a million clones, roughly 96% detected once. The sequencing sample was made of naive CD4+ T cells sorted from blood. Specified subset: CD45RA+ positively selected. The receptor source for this set is a young man in good health.

This clone was recorded once. The genes are TRBV7-9 and TRBJ2-7; tentative D call: TRBD2 (6 bases). The germline V and J ends were trimmed by 1 base and 0 bases, with 16 bases remaining between them. Germline lookup yields CDR1 SEHNR and CDR2 FQNEAQ (reference sequence). This CDR3 has 17 residues. CDR3 sequence (DNA): TGTGCCAGCAGCTTAGGGGCGGGACCCCTACTCTCCTACGAGCAGTACTTC. Its protein product is CASSLGAGPLLSYEQYF.

The CDR3 here is CASSPRPVSYEQYF. The CDR3 DNA sequence: TGTGCCAGCAGTCCACGCCCCGTGTCATACGAGCAGTACTTC. This chain connects TRBV27 to TRBJ2-7; D is ambiguous. Trimming shortened V by 5 bases and J by 4 bases, and 15 bases separated the two germline ends. This CDR3 contains 14 residues. Germline values: CDR1 MNHEY, CDR2 SMNVEV (reference sequence).

This clone was seen only once. This chain's CDR3 is CASSGDHEQYF. The CDR3, as DNA: TGTGCCAGCAGCGGGGACCATGAGCAGTACTTC. V is TRBV5-4 and J is TRBJ2-7; possibly TRBD1 or TRBD2 for D (5 bases each). The CDR3 totals 11 residues. The germline gives CDR1 SGHNT, CDR2 YYREEE (reference sequence). Trimming stripped 4 bases from V and 7 bases from J, with 9 bases between.

Points on this clone: Other DNA sequences in the same sample also yield this CDR3. The chain is built from TRBV28 and TRBJ2-3; D remains ambiguous. In germline, CDR1 is MDHEN, CDR2 SYDVKM. Trimming removed 8 bases at V and 6 bases at J, with 9 bases between. There are 11 residues in the CDR3. CDR3 nucleotides: TGTGCCAGCTCGCCGAGGGATACGCAGTATTTT. Translating it yields CASSPRDTQYF.

CDR3 in amino acids: CASSPTGLAGVMPRYNEQFF. The CDR3 DNA reads TGTGCCAGCAGTCCGACTGGACTAGCGGGAGTAATGCCAAGATACAATGAGCAGTTCTTC. This sequence joins TRBV27 and TRBJ2-1; 13 nucleotides line up with TRBD2. V shed 5 bases and J 4 bases; nucleotides not matched to a gene: 17. Per germline, CDR1 MNHEY and CDR2 SMNVEV (reference sequence). The CDR3 totals 20 residues.

The chain has TRBV5-6 and TRBJ1-4; a possible D gene is TRBD1 (6 bases). CDR3 length equals 14 residues. V lost 6 bases, J lost 7 bases, and 16 bases lay in between. Germline V gene sequence: CDR1 SGHDT, CDR2 YYEEEE. The CDR3 is CASNPLGASEKLFF. For the CDR3, the DNA is TGTGCCAGCAACCCTTTGGGGGCTTCTGAAAAACTGTTTTTT.

A remark on this clone: At the DNA level, this CDR3 is encoded by other sequences in the same sample as well. CDR3: CASSWGLAGGSGANVLTF. The CDR3 DNA sequence: TGCGCCAGCAGCTGGGGACTAGCGGGAGGCTCTGGGGCCAACGTCCTGACTTTC. The chain has TRBV5-1 and TRBJ2-6; 15 bases line up with TRBD2. Per the germline V gene, CDR1 is SGHRS and CDR2 is YFSETQ. The CDR3 loop spans 18 amino acids. The junction had 1 base not matched to a gene; V was cut back by 3 bases and J by 0 bases.

CDR3 amino acids: CASSYSEAGELFF. Written as DNA, the CDR3 is TGTGCCAGCAGTTATAGCGAGGCCGGGGAGCTGTTTTTT. The gene calls are TRBV2 and TRBJ2-2, with D possibly TRBD2 on 5 matching bases. Germline V gives CDR1 SNHLY, CDR2 FYNNEI. The CDR3 contains 13 residues. The V and J ends lost 5 bases and 6 bases respectively, with 10 bases between them.

About this clone: Other DNA variants within this sample encode the same CDR3. CDR3 residues: CASSFRPSSYNEQFF. CDR3 in DNA: TGTGCCAGCAGTTTCAGGCCAAGCTCCTACAATGAGCAGTTCTTC. This rearrangement joins TRBV28 to TRBJ2-1; D remains unclear. The V gene's germline CDR1 is MDHEN and CDR2 SYDVKM. This CDR3 has 15 residues. V was pared by 3 bases and J by 0 bases, with 9 bases between. Using reference TRBV28 and TRBJ2-1 for the parts outside the CDR3, the full variable domain is DVKVTQSSRYLVKRTGEKVFLECVQDMDHENMFWYRQDPGLGLRLIYFSYDVKMKEKGDIPEGYSVSREKKERFSLILESASTNQTSMYLCASSFRPSSYNEQFFGPGTRLTVL.

A word on this clone: A junction end diverges from the germline sequence, so it may reflect a read error. This chain links TRBV11-2 with TRBJ2-1, with 10 nucleotides matching TRBD2. Germline loops: CDR1 SGHAT, CDR2 FQNNGV. The CDR3 is 15 amino acids. CDR3: CASSLDIAGGPQGIF. In nucleotides, the CDR3 is TGTGCCAGCAGCTTAGATATAGCGGGAGGCCCCCAGGGGATCTTC.

The V gene is TRBV6-1, the J gene TRBJ2-1; 12 bases align to TRBD2. J was trimmed by 3 bases and V by 8 bases; bases with no gene match: 5. From germline, CDR1 is MNHNS and CDR2 SASEGT. The CDR3 contains 15 residues. Written as DNA, the CDR3 is TGTGCCAGCGGGCTAGCGGGAGGGAACTACAATGAGCAGTTCTTC. Translating it yields CASGLAGGNYNEQFF.

Here the CDR3 reads CASSPQGNSGSRADTQYF. CDR3 nucleotide sequence: TGCGCCAGCAGCCCCCAAGGCAATAGCGGGAGTAGGGCAGATACGCAGTATTTT. V and J are TRBV4-3 and TRBJ2-3; TRBD2 aligns across 9 bases. This CDR3 contains 18 residues. J gave up 4 bases and V 4 bases, and 15 bases lay outside the gene matches. Germline assignment: CDR1 LGHNA and CDR2 YSLEER.

The chain joins TRBV9 to TRBJ2-5; D is undetermined. The germline CDR1 and CDR2 sequences are SGDLS and YYNGEE. The CDR3 length is 16 residues. Trimming cost V 3 bases and J 1 base, with 16 bases left between them. The CDR3 DNA reads TGTGCCAGCAGCGAAGTGGGATCCGGGCCCCAAGAGACCCAGTACTTC. Encoded protein: CASSEVGSGPQETQYF.

The V and J genes are TRBV6-1 and TRBJ1-5; TRBD1 might be the D (5 bases). V lost 6 bases and J 2 bases, leaving 11 bases between the germline ends. Germline V CDR1 and CDR2: MNHNS, SASEGT. This CDR3 contains 14 residues. CDR3 bases: TGTGCCAGCAGGAGGACATCGGGCAATCAGCCCCAGCATTTT. It yields the protein CASRRTSGNQPQHF.

The genes are TRBV19 and TRBJ2-3, with D tentatively TRBD1 (6 bases). Per germline, CDR1 LNHDA and CDR2 SQIVND (reference sequence). The CDR3 has 15 amino acids. Trimming left V 2 bases short and J 1 base short, with 10 bases between. The CDR3 nucleotides read TGTGCCAGTAGTATAACTGGGGGCCGCACAGATACGCAGTATTTT. It translates to CASSITGGRTDTQYF. Using reference TRBV19 and TRBJ2-3 for the parts outside the CDR3, the full variable domain is DGGITQSPKYLFRKEGQNVTLSCEQNLNHDAMYWYRQDPGQGLRLIYYSQIVNDFQKGDIAEGYSVSREKKESFPLTVTSAQKNPTAFYLCASSITGGRTDTQYFGPGTRLTVL.

This chain uses TRBV14 with TRBJ2-3, with 10 bases that match TRBD2. V lost 1 base, J lost 6 bases, and 4 bases stayed unmatched. CDR1 and CDR2 from the germline V gene are SGHDN and FVKESK. This CDR3 contains 15 residues. In DNA form, the CDR3 reads TGTGCCAGCAGCCAAGTCCTAGCGGGAGCGGATACGCAGTATTTT. It specifies CASSQVLAGADTQYF.

The rearrangement uses TRBV5-1 and TRBJ2-1; D is unresolved. The CDR3 sequence is 15 residues long. Trimming removed 5 bases from V and 0 bases from J, with 12 bases in between. CDR1 is SGHRS, CDR2 YFSETQ, per germline. The CDR3 region is CASSLLTGSYNEQFF. CDR3 coding DNA: TGCGCCAGCAGTCTGTTGACGGGCTCCTACAATGAGCAGTTCTTC.

The chain has TRBV6-1 and TRBJ2-3; 7 bases are shared with TRBD1. The germline V gene has CDR1 MNHNS and CDR2 SASEGT. There are 15 residues in the CDR3. V gave up 5 bases and J gave up 3 bases; unmatched junction bases: 8. CDR3 DNA: TGTGCCAGCAGTACCGACAGGGTCATAACAGATACGCAGTATTTT. Translating gives CASSTDRVITDTQYF.

V usage is TRBV7-2 and J usage is TRBJ2-4, with D hard to call. Trimming stripped 1 base from V and 6 bases from J, with 7 bases between. Germline CDR1 is SGHTA and CDR2 is FQGNSA. The CDR3 spans 13 residues. In nucleotides, the CDR3 is TGTGCCAGCAGCTTAGACCGTAGAAACATTCAGTACTTC. Its translation: CASSLDRRNIQYF.

This sequence joins TRBV10-3 and TRBJ2-2; either TRBD1 or TRBD2 may supply D (5 bases each). Germline V gives CDR1 ENHRY, CDR2 SYGVKD. CDR3 length: 14 residues. V lost 2 bases, J lost 5 bases, and 9 bases lay in between. The CDR3 loop reads CAISEAGRTGELFF. The CDR3 DNA sequence: TGTGCCATCAGTGAGGCAGGGAGAACCGGGGAGCTGTTTTTT.

J is TRBJ2-1 and V is TRBV7-6, with a weak D call TRBD2 (5 bases). The germline V gene has CDR1 SGHVS and CDR2 FNYEAQ. CDR3 length equals 16 residues. The V and J ends lost 0 bases and 0 bases respectively, with 9 bases between them. CDR3 sequence reads: CASSLARESSYNEQFF. In DNA form, the CDR3 reads TGTGCCAGCAGCTTAGCGAGGGAGAGCTCCTACAATGAGCAGTTCTTC.

About this clone itself: A read error may produce the germline difference seen at one junction end. The chain carries TRBV19 and TRBJ2-7; 11 bases agree with TRBD2. From germline, CDR1 is LNHDA and CDR2 SQIVND (reference sequence). This CDR3 is built from 12 residues. The CDR3 loop is CASSSLLAGVAF. CDR3 DNA: TGTGCCAGTAGTTCATTACTAGCGGGAGTCGCCTTC.

This rearrangement joins TRBV29-1 to TRBJ1-4, with 10 bases aligning to TRBD1. Germline assignment: CDR1 SQVTM and CDR2 ANQGSEA. The V segment lost 5 bases and the J segment 8 bases; nucleotides outside the gene matches: 5. This CDR3 has 13 residues. The CDR3 is CSVNTGQGEKLFF. CDR3 nucleotide sequence: TGCAGCGTTAACACGGGACAGGGGGAAAAACTGTTTTTT.